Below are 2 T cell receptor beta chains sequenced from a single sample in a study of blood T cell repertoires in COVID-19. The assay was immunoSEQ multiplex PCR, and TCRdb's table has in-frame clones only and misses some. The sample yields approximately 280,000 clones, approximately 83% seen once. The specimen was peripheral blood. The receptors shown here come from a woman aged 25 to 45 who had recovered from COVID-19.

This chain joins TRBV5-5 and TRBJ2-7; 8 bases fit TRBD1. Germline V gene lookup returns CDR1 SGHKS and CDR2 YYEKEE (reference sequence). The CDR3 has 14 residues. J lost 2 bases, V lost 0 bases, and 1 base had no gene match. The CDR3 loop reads CASSLGTGTYEQYF. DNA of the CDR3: TGTGCCAGCAGCTTGGGGACAGGGACCTACGAGCAGTACTTC.

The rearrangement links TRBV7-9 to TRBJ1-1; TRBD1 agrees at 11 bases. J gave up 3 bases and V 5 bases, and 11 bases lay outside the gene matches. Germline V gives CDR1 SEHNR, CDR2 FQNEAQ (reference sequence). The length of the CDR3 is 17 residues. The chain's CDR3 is CASSVGDRGMRDTEAFF. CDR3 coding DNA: TGTGCCAGCAGCGTAGGGGACAGGGGGATGAGGGACACTGAAGCTTTCTTT.